By sample fraction, the clone carrying this T cell receptor beta chain is hyperexpanded. The antigen is undetermined. The data derive from a study of early T cells in non-severe SARS-CoV-2 infection. V was clipped by 2 bases and J by 5 bases, with 11 bases between them. The CDR3 extends over 15 amino acids. Germline-derived CDR1 and CDR2 are SGHDT and YYEEEE. Individual cDNA molecules each received unique molecular identifiers attached to them. TCRdb redid the calling of the 5' RACE reads with MiXCR, one entry per CDR3 protein. The sample contains tens of thousands of distinct CDR3 sequences, about 12% of which appear only once. General study points: Matches to VDJdb favored anti-spike CD8 responses and missed private and CD4 specificities.

V gene TRBV5-6 combines with J gene TRBJ1-6; tentative D call: TRBD1 (6 bases). Sequenced: whole blood. This receptor was obtained from an adult who was a healthcare worker with PCR-confirmed SARS-CoV-2 infection or an uninfected control (not recorded which). The CDR3: CASSLLGQNNSPLHF. The CDR3 DNA is TGTGCCAGCAGCTTACTAGGACAGAATAATTCACCCCTCCACTTT.